The T cell receptor beta chain under discussion was sequenced for a study of blood T cell repertoires in COVID-19. Study as a whole: Acute and convalescent COVID-19 specimens originated in the United States, Italy and Spain. The analysed material was cDNA or gDNA that came from T cells, B-cell-depleted T cells, or PBMCs.

Repertoires were generated with immunoSEQ multiplex PCR, while TCRdb's copy carries only in-frame clones and drops some. Here the sample spans some 370,000 clones, less than 90% being singletons. Participant age was about 18 to 89 years, and participants resided in fewer than 25 US areas. The study assigned cohorts using participant-reported clinical history. This sequence was found in a woman in her forties or fifties who had recovered from COVID-19. Sequencing input: PBMCs or T cells enriched from blood (not recorded which).

The CDR3 DNA is TGTGCCAGCAGCTTGGAGGGGGGGATCTCCTACGAGCAGTACTTC. Translation gives CASSLEGGISYEQYF. The rearrangement joins TRBV5-5 to TRBJ2-7, with a weak D call TRBD2 (7 bases). Germline CDR1 is SGHKS and CDR2 is YYEKEE (reference sequence). The CDR3 sequence is 15 residues long. V was shortened by 0 bases and J by 0 bases, with 10 bases between the two germline ends.